This T cell receptor beta chain is from a study of blood T cell repertoires in COVID-19. The overall study: Whether acute or convalescent, the COVID-19 samples came from the United States, Italy and Spain. The analysed material was cDNA or gDNA that came from T cells, B-cell-depleted T cells, or PBMCs.

Authors' analysis steps: Cell counts per sample came from amplifying reference gene primers. The protocol was immunoSEQ multiplex PCR, while the TCRdb copy is restricted to in-frame clones and leaves out a portion. That table furnishes V, J and clone size, whereas the DNA furnished D and trimming. Among 150,000 to 200,000 clones listed, 88% were seen once. The CDR3 extends over 15 amino acids. Germline trimming cut 6 bases from V and 5 bases from J; bases unmatched to any gene: 10. The germline CDR1 and CDR2 sequences are MDHEN and SYDVKM. Sequences were obtained from peripheral blood. The chain combines TRBV28 with TRBJ2-7; 10 bases fit TRBD1. The origin of this receptor is a human donor in a cohort sampled during active COVID-19. The CDR3 sequence: CASRSSGTGVDEQYF. The CDR3 DNA sequence: TGTGCCAGCAGATCATCCGGGACAGGGGTTGACGAGCAGTACTTC.